The next 30 T cell receptor beta chains were all read from a single sample in a study of immune heterogeneity within non-small cell lung tumors. Using 32 V and 13 J primers, multiplex PCR amplified TCR beta CDR3. From the multiplex PCR reads, TCRdb called clonotypes with MiXCR, one entry per CDR3 protein. There are roughly 7,200 distinct CDR3 sequences in the sample; around a fifth occur only once, and roughly 15% lies in the top ten. The authors used 600 ng of bulk tumor genomic DNA per sample as template. Biopsies, several per primary tumor and spaced far apart, were collected during surgery. Surgery that was curative in intent was performed on patients with untreated, newly diagnosed non-small cell lung cancer. The sample consisted of lung tumor tissue. These receptors originate from a man aged 55 to 70 with non-small cell lung cancer.

Concerning this clonotype itself: A much larger clonotype is one base distant, so this may be a read error. The chain uses TRBV5-4 and TRBJ1-6, with D possibly matching TRBD1 (5 bases). Germline CDR1 SGHNT, CDR2 YYREEE (reference sequence). This CDR3 is built from 16 residues. V lost 1 base to trimming and J lost 9 bases, with 17 bases between them. The CDR3 sequence: CASSLSPRDVGSPLHF. Written as DNA, the CDR3 is TGTGCCAGCAGCTTGTCTCCCCGGGACGTAGGTTCACCCCTCCACTTT.

This clonotype appeared many times. This chain connects TRBV11-2 to TRBJ1-1; possibly TRBD1 for D (5 bases). The CDR3 sequence is 14 residues long. V lost 4 bases and J 11 bases, leaving 20 bases between the germline ends. The germline gives CDR1 SGHAT, CDR2 FQNNGV. The CDR3 nucleotides read TGTGCCAGCAGCTCCTCCGGGACCCCGGACGTGGCTTTCTTT. Amino acids: CASSSSGTPDVAFF.

This clonotype was seen at least ten times. The rearrangement links TRBV6-1 to TRBJ2-1, with D perhaps matching TRBD1 or TRBD2 (6 bases each). Germline V gene lookup returns CDR1 MNHNS and CDR2 SASEGT. CDR3 length equals 15 residues. The ends were cut back, 2 bases at V and 2 bases at J, with 10 bases in the middle. The CDR3 DNA reads TGTGCCAGCAGTGAAATCGGGGGCCCCTACAATGAGCAGTTCTTC. This codes for CASSEIGGPYNEQFF.

By its share, this clonotype is medium-sized (0.01 to 0.1%). V usage is TRBV10-3 and J usage is TRBJ2-7; 8 bases match TRBD1. With 4 bases clipped from V and 0 bases from J, the junction kept 5 bases outside the gene matches. CDR3 size: 15 residues. From germline, CDR1 is ENHRY and CDR2 SYGVKD. The CDR3 DNA sequence: TGTGCCATCAGTGGGACAGGGCGCCTCTCCTACGAGCAGTACTTC. Its translation: CAISGTGRLSYEQYF.

This clonotype is classed as medium-sized (0.01 to 0.1%). This sequence joins TRBV19 and TRBJ1-2, with D unresolved. V gave up 5 bases and J gave up 9 bases, with 13 bases separating them. This CDR3 is 12 amino acids long. The germline V gene has CDR1 LNHDA and CDR2 SQIVND (reference sequence). The CDR3 DNA sequence: TGTGCCAGTAGTTTGGGCAGGAGGAGCTACACCTTC. As protein: CASSLGRRSYTF.

By share, this clonotype counts as medium-sized (0.01 to 0.1%). The chain joins TRBV3-1 to TRBJ1-2; 9 bases fit TRBD1. Germline CDR1 LGHDT, CDR2 YNNKEL (reference sequence). J gave up 6 bases and V 2 bases, and 4 bases lay outside the gene matches. The CDR3 loop spans 14 amino acids. The CDR3 DNA is TGTGCCAGCAGCCAACTTCGGACAGGGGATGGCTACACCTTC. Translated: CASSQLRTGDGYTF.

The chain employs TRBV20-1 and TRBJ1-1, with TRBD1 matching over 7 bases. Germline loops: CDR1 DFQATT, CDR2 SNEGSKA (reference sequence). The CDR3 has 12 residues. V gave up 8 bases and J gave up 5 bases; unmatched junction bases: 8. CDR3: CSWRQGGTEAFF. The CDR3 DNA reads TGCAGTTGGAGACAGGGTGGGACTGAAGCTTTCTTT.

With respect to this clonotype: Relative to the germline gene, one junction end is altered; a read error may explain this. The chain employs TRBV2 and TRBJ1-2; D call uncertain. Germline V gene lookup returns CDR1 SNHLY and CDR2 FYNNEI. The CDR3 runs to 16 residues. The CDR3 DNA reads as TGTGCCAGCGAGAGTAGCGACACAGATAGCATTCGTGGCTACACGTTC. The encoded protein is CASESSDTDSIRGYTF.

This clonotype was counted a few times. At one boundary the junction diverges from the germline segment, which might be a read error. The chain has TRBV3-1 and TRBJ2-3; D remains ambiguous. From germline, CDR1 is LGHDT and CDR2 YNNKEL (reference sequence). This CDR3 contains 13 residues. CDR3 protein: CASSQEVGTTRYF. The CDR3 DNA sequence: TGTGCCAGCAGCCAAGAGGTCGGTACTACGCGGTATTTT.

At least ten counts were recorded for this clonotype. The V and J genes are TRBV7-2 and TRBJ2-2, with D possibly being TRBD2 (6 bases). CDR1 and CDR2 (germline): SGHTA, FQGNSA. V lost 2 bases and J lost 2, with 12 bases in between. This CDR3 is 16 amino acids long. In nucleotides, the CDR3 is TGTGCCAGCAGCTTAAGTGGGGGGTACAACACCGGGGAGCTGTTTTTT. The encoded protein is CASSLSGGYNTGELFF.

This clonotype is categorized as large. The V and J genes are TRBV2 and TRBJ2-1; D gene ambiguous. Germline V gene data show CDR1 as SNHLY and CDR2 as FYNNEI. The CDR3 spans 12 residues. The ends were cut back, 9 bases at V and 8 bases at J, with 14 bases in the middle. CDR3 sequence (DNA): TGTGCCAGTCGCCCTTTGGGTGATGAGCAGTTCTTC. This gives the protein CASRPLGDEQFF. Supplemented by reference TRBV2 and TRBJ2-1, the full variable domain reads EPEVTQTPSHQVTQMGQEVILRCVPISNHLYFYWYRQILGQKVEFLVSFYNNEISEKSEIFDDQFSVERPDGSNFTLKIRSTKLEDSAMYFCASRPLGDEQFFGPGTRLTVL.

In its sample, this clonotype is medium-sized. The rearrangement links TRBV6-1 to TRBJ2-3; D not certain. V was cut by 2 bases and J by 4 bases, with 7 bases left in between. CDR3 size: 13 residues. Germline-derived CDR1 and CDR2 are MNHNS and SASEGT. The CDR3 is CASSERGPDTQYF. For the CDR3, the DNA is TGTGCCAGCAGTGAACGAGGCCCAGATACGCAGTATTTT.

Turning to this clonotype: This may arise from a read error, as a much more abundant clone is one base away. The rearrangement joins TRBV6-1 to TRBJ2-7; no reliable D call. Trimming took 10 bases from V and 4 from J, leaving 26 bases between them. Germline values: CDR1 MNHNS, CDR2 SASEGT. The CDR3 is 16 amino acids. This CDR3 is CATKVTKVVLRYEQYF. The CDR3 DNA reads as TGTGCCACCAAAGTTACTAAGGTGGTCCTAAGGTACGAGCAGTACTTC.

This clonotype was seen ten or more times. The chain carries TRBV9 and TRBJ2-2; D may correspond to TRBD1 or TRBD2 (5 bases each). This CDR3 region has 15 residues. V lost 1 base and J 5 bases, leaving 12 bases between the germline ends. Germline lookup yields CDR1 SGDLS and CDR2 YYNGEE. The CDR3 sequence: CASSVIGAGTGELFF. The CDR3 region has the DNA TGTGCCAGCAGCGTAATTGGGGCGGGTACCGGGGAGCTGTTTTTT. The full variable domain, with the rest looked up from reference TRBV9 and TRBJ2-2, is DSGVTQTPKHLITATGQRVTLRCSPRSGDLSVYWYQQSLDQGLQFLIQYYNGEERAKGNILERFSAQQFPDLHSELNLSSLELGDSALYFCASSVIGAGTGELFFGEGSRLTVL.

By share, this clonotype counts as medium-sized. The chain combines TRBV16 with TRBJ1-2; D is unclear. Trimming removed 3 bases at V and 2 bases at J, with 7 bases between. Germline assignment: CDR1 KGHSY and CDR2 FQNENV. This CDR3 spans 13 amino acids. CDR3 bases: TGTGCCAGCAGCCAGGGGATGAACTATGGCTACACCTTC. The encoded protein is CASSQGMNYGYTF.

In its sample, this clonotype is medium-sized. This rearrangement joins TRBV7-9 to TRBJ1-1; 8 nucleotides agree with TRBD1. After removal of 5 bases from V and 3 bases from J, the junction contained 8 bases not matched to a gene. The germline V gene has CDR1 SEHNR and CDR2 FQNEAQ (reference sequence). There are 15 residues in the CDR3. The CDR3 loop reads CASSRNQGAYTEAFF. DNA for the CDR3: TGTGCCAGCAGCCGGAACCAGGGGGCATACACTGAAGCTTTCTTT.

This clonotype is classed as medium-sized. The CDR3 bases are TGTGCCACCAGCAGCCTAGCGGGAAACTCCTACAATGAGCAGTTCTTC. Translation gives CATSSLAGNSYNEQFF. V usage is TRBV15 and J usage is TRBJ2-1; 9 bases map to TRBD2. After removal of 3 bases from V and 0 bases from J, the junction contained 3 bases not matched to a gene. The CDR3 totals 16 residues. Germline V CDR1 and CDR2: LNHNV, YYDKDF (reference sequence).

By its share, this clonotype is medium-sized. V gene TRBV28 combines with J gene TRBJ1-3; D is uncertain. V gave up 6 bases and J gave up 0 bases, with 12 bases separating them. The CDR3 has 15 amino acids. CDR1 MDHEN and CDR2 SYDVKM come from the germline V gene. The CDR3 sequence: CASSRASFSGNTIYF. As DNA, the CDR3 is TGTGCCAGCAGCCGGGCCTCTTTCTCTGGAAACACCATATATTTT.

This clonotype is medium-sized in the sample. The rearrangement joins TRBV24-1 to TRBJ2-2, with 14 bases matching TRBD2. This CDR3 has 17 amino acids. V trimming: 4 bases; J trimming: 7 bases; junction bases outside the gene matches: 7. Per the germline V gene, CDR1 is KGHDR and CDR2 is SFDVKD. In DNA, the CDR3 is TGTGCCACCAGTGAACTGACTAGCGGGAGGGCCAGCGGGGAGCTGTTTTTT. Its protein is CATSELTSGRASGELFF.

Comment on this clonotype: This may stem from a read error, because a much larger clone lies one nucleotide away. The chain uses TRBV9 and TRBJ1-5; D remains unclear. CDR1 SGDLS and CDR2 YYNGEE come from the germline V gene. The CDR3 runs to 14 residues. The CDR3 sequence: CANSPSGSNQPQHF. CDR3 coding DNA: TGTGCCAACAGCCCCTCCGGGTCTAATCAGCCCCAGCATTTT.

Within the sample, this clonotype is medium-sized. The J gene is TRBJ2-2, the V gene TRBV19, with TRBD2 identical over 7 bases. In germline, CDR1 is LNHDA, CDR2 SQIVND (reference sequence). The CDR3 length is 15 residues. After removal of 3 bases from V and 4 bases from J, the junction contained 5 bases not matched to a gene. CDR3 protein: CASSISLAVTGELFF. DNA of the CDR3: TGTGCCAGTAGTATCTCCCTAGCGGTCACCGGGGAGCTGTTTTTT.

For this clonotype: Possible read error: a much larger clone is one base away. The chain recombines TRBV7-9 with TRBJ1-1; 7 positions agree with TRBD1. CDR1 is SEHNR, CDR2 FQNEAQ, per germline (reference sequence). J gave up 4 bases and V 5 bases, and 7 bases lay outside the gene matches. The CDR3 is made up of 14 amino acids. CDR3: CASSRRGQTTEAFF. Written as DNA, the CDR3 is TGTGCCAGCAGCCGAAGGGGACAGACCACTGAAGCTTTCTTT.

This clonotype is deemed medium-sized. This rearrangement joins TRBV12-3 or TRBV12-4 to TRBJ2-1; 11 nucleotides line up with TRBD2. The CDR3 is 14 amino acids. With V trimmed by 6 bases and J by 7 bases, 5 bases remained unmatched. CDR3 DNA sequence: TGTGCCAGCAGACTAGCGGGAGAAATAAATGAGCAGTTCTTC. This encodes CASRLAGEINEQFF.

This clonotype is deemed medium-sized. The gene calls are TRBV10-2 and TRBJ1-3; D is ambiguous. V gave up 3 bases and J gave up 0 bases, with 3 bases separating them. The germline CDR1 and CDR2 sequences are WSHSY and SAAADI. CDR3 length: 13 amino acids. CDR3 sequence reads: CASSDSSGNTIYF. DNA of the CDR3: TGCGCCAGCAGTGACAGCTCTGGAAACACCATATATTTT.

Notes on this clonotype: With a much larger clone just one base away, this may be a read error. The rearrangement links TRBV20-1 to TRBJ2-3; 7 nucleotides match TRBD2. The V gene end was trimmed by 3 bases and the J gene end by 0 bases; junction bases not matched to a gene: 18. Germline loops: CDR1 DFQATT, CDR2 SNEGSKA (reference sequence). This CDR3 comprises 19 residues. Here the CDR3 DNA reads TGCAGTGCTAGTCCATTTGTCGACGGGAGGTTGGTAAGCACAGATACGCAGTATTTT. Amino acids: CSASPFVDGRLVSTDTQYF.

As to this clonotype: The junction shows a germline mismatch at one end, possibly a read error. The chain links TRBV9 to TRBJ2-3; perhaps D is TRBD1 or TRBD2 (6 bases each). The CDR3 runs to 14 residues. Germline V gene sequence: CDR1 SGDLS, CDR2 YYNGEE. CDR3 amino acids: CVSSPPEGELTQYF. For the CDR3, the DNA is TGTGTCAGCAGCCCGCCGGAGGGGGAGTTAACGCAGTATTTT.

This clonotype was recorded a few times. The J gene is TRBJ2-1, the V gene TRBV5-6, with D possibly matching TRBD1 (6 bases). V was trimmed by 2 bases and J by 7 bases, leaving 16 bases between them. Germline CDR1 is SGHDT and CDR2 is YYEEEE. The CDR3 is made up of 15 amino acids. The CDR3 spells CASSLVGGASNEQFF. The DNA for the CDR3 is TGTGCCAGCAGCTTAGTTGGGGGCGCGAGTAATGAGCAGTTCTTC.

This clonotype was detected many times. V usage is TRBV20-1 and J usage is TRBJ2-3; perhaps TRBD2 as D (6 bases). Germline CDR1 and CDR2: DFQATT and SNEGSKA (reference sequence). The CDR3 is 16 residues long. V lost 3 bases and J 2 bases, leaving 18 bases between the germline ends. This CDR3 is CSASTPTRWDTDTQYF. The CDR3 bases are TGCAGTGCTAGTACCCCGACTAGATGGGACACAGATACGCAGTATTTT.

This clonotype was detected a few times. The CDR3 region is CASSPGSAGRFSSGANVLTF. CDR3 nucleotides: TGTGCCAGCAGCCCCGGATCTGCAGGTCGGTTTTCTTCTGGGGCCAACGTCCTGACTTTC. V usage is TRBV14 and J usage is TRBJ2-6; no reliable D call. This CDR3 contains 20 residues. CDR1 and CDR2 (germline): SGHDN, FVKESK. The ends were cut back, 4 bases at V and 1 base at J, with 23 bases in the middle.

Sample share makes this clonotype medium-sized. This sequence joins TRBV30 and TRBJ2-7; 8 positions agree with TRBD1. Germline assignment: CDR1 GTSNPN and CDR2 SVGIG (reference sequence). V gave up 0 bases and J gave up 2 bases; unmatched junction bases: 6. This CDR3 comprises 15 residues. The CDR3 DNA reads as TGTGCCTGGAGTGTATGGACAGGGCGAACCTACGAGCAGTACTTC. This translates into CAWSVWTGRTYEQYF.